Reported below is one T cell receptor beta chain. The antigen is unknown. The sample is drawn from a study of cytomegalovirus exposure and HLA in healthy donors. Whole-study findings and limits: Cytomegalovirus status was reportedly diagnosed by the classifier with high sensitivity and specificity.

Sequenced by immunoSEQ multiplex PCR; TCRdb stores in-frame clones only, minus some. The profile covers 300,000 to 350,000 clones, with 88% appearing a single time and more than 0.95% taken by the ten largest. Deletions cut 4 bases from V and 1 base from J, with 23 bases between. The length of the CDR3 is 18 residues. The V gene's germline CDR1 is SGHNT and CDR2 YYREEE (reference sequence). Sequencing was done on a sample of PBMCs. The rearrangement links TRBV5-4 to TRBJ1-1; D is possibly TRBD1 (5 bases). The TCR originated in a man aged 25 to 40 in good health and CMV-seronegative. The chain's CDR3 is CASSGGLTYPGQNTEAFF. Here the CDR3 DNA reads TGTGCCAGCAGCGGGGGACTTACTTACCCTGGTCAGAACACTGAAGCTTTCTTT.